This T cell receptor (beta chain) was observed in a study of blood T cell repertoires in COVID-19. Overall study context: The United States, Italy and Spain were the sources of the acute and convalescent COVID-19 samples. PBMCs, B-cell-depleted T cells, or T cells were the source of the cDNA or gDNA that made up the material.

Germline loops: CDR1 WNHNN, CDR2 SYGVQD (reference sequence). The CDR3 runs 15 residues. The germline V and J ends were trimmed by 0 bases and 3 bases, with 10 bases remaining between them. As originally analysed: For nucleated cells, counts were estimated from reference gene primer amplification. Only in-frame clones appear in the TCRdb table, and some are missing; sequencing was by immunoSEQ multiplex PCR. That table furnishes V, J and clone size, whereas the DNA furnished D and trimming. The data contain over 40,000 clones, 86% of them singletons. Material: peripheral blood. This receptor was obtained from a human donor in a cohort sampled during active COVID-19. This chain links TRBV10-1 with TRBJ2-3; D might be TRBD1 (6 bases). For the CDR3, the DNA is TGCGCCAGCAGTGAGTCGCCAGGGGAGACAGATACGCAGTATTTT. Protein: CASSESPGETDTQYF.